This TCR beta chain emerged from a study of blood T cell repertoires in COVID-19. The assay was immunoSEQ multiplex PCR, and TCRdb's table has in-frame clones only and misses some. The profile shows 310,000 or so clones, about 85% of them singletons. CDR1 is PRHDT, CDR2 FYEKMQ, per germline (reference sequence). J was trimmed by 6 bases and V by 5 bases; bases with no gene match: 6. The CDR3 sequence is 15 residues long. The participants were between about 18 and 90 years old and came from some 25 US areas. Sample: PBMCs or T cells enriched from blood (not recorded which). This sequence originates from a woman aged 25 to 39 who had recovered from COVID-19. The chain couples TRBV13 to TRBJ1-4; 10 bases fit TRBD1. In DNA form, the CDR3 reads TGTGCCAGCAGCCGTGACAGGGGGCGGTATGAAAAACTGTTTTTT. This encodes CASSRDRGRYEKLFF. The whole variable domain, remainder taken from reference TRBV13 and TRBJ1-4, is AAGVIQSPRHLIKEKRETATLKCYPIPRHDTVYWYQQGPGQDPQFLISFYEKMQSDKGSIPDRFSAQQFSDYHSELNMSSLELGDSALYFCASSRDRGRYEKLFFGSGTQLSVL.